This T cell receptor (beta chain) was recovered during a study of T-cell reconstitution after alpha-beta-depleted transplantation in children. Germline lookup yields CDR1 SQVTM and CDR2 ANQGSEA. The CDR3 totals 13 residues. The germline V and J ends were trimmed by 3 bases and 2 bases, with 10 bases remaining between them. A library of TCRbeta sequences, prepared with unique molecular identifiers, was generated. MiXCR, applied by TCRdb to the PCR reads, yields one record per CDR3 protein. This sample yields about 610,000 distinct CDR3 sequences, of which 8% to 11% are seen a single time; less than 5% belongs to the top ten.

The source was PBMCs from the stem cell graft donor, collected from the stem cell graft. The TCR comes from a human donor who donated a stem cell graft to a child with acute myeloid leukemia. This chain joins TRBV29-1 and TRBJ2-5; D remains unclear. CDR3 region: CSVDISQQETQYF. DNA of the CDR3: TGCAGCGTTGATATTTCCCAACAAGAGACCCAGTACTTC.